This T cell receptor beta chain was found in a study of T-cell reconstitution after alpha-beta-depleted transplantation in children. During its preparation, the TCRbeta library received unique molecular identifiers. MiXCR, applied by TCRdb to the PCR reads, yields one record per CDR3 protein. This sample carries 610,000 or so distinct CDR3 sequences, 25% to 30% of them seen once, and the ten largest clones take about 35%. The CDR3 contains 14 residues. V lost 3 bases to trimming and J lost 13 bases; unmatched junction nucleotides: 8. From germline, CDR1 is KGHSH and CDR2 LQKENI. Here the sequenced sample was PBMCs, taken before TCRalphabeta/CD19-depleted stem cell transplant. The TCR was taken from a boy under two years old with Wiskott-Aldrich syndrome, due to receive a stem cell transplant. The J gene is TRBJ2-7, the V gene TRBV18, with 14 positions matching TRBD2. CDR3 bases: TGTGCCAGCTCACCGGGGACTAGCGGGAGCCAAGTCTACTTC. This codes for CASSPGTSGSQVYF.